Listed here are 29 T cell receptor beta chains from one sample, sequenced in a study of T cell responses to AZD1222 COVID-19 vaccine. This table comes from immunoSEQ multiplex PCR, and its TCRdb copy is limited to in-frame clones, with some not included. The sample lists around 110,000 clones, around nine tenths occurring once. Specimen: peripheral blood, collected on day 0 of AZD1222 vaccination. The receptors originated from an adult in good health.

This rearrangement joins TRBV5-8 to TRBJ2-5, with D possibly matching TRBD1 (5 bases). Germline-derived CDR1 and CDR2 are SGHTS and YDEGEE. With 3 bases removed from V and 5 bases from J, the gap between germline ends came to 23 bases. This CDR3 has 17 amino acids. The CDR3 region has the DNA TGTGCCAGCAGCTGGGGCGGAACACACACTGCTGGGGAGACCCAGTACTTC. Translation: CASSWGGTHTAGETQYF.

The rearrangement uses TRBV5-1 and TRBJ1-1, with D tentatively TRBD1 (5 bases). Germline CDR1 reads SGHRS; CDR2 reads YFSETQ. Trimming pared 0 bases from V and 5 bases from J, leaving 11 bases between. The CDR3 spans 14 residues. CDR3 region: CASSLDGRVTEAFF. The CDR3, as DNA: TGCGCCAGCAGCTTGGACGGCAGGGTAACTGAAGCTTTCTTT.

The V and J genes are TRBV19 and TRBJ1-2; D remains ambiguous. V was cut by 1 base and J by 1 base, with 10 bases left in between. Germline values: CDR1 LNHDA, CDR2 SQIVND (reference sequence). CDR3 length: 15 residues. The DNA for the CDR3 is TGTGCCAGTAGTATAGGGGCAGATAATAACTATGGCTACACCTTC. This gives the protein CASSIGADNNYGYTF. Full variable domain (rest looked up from reference TRBV19 and TRBJ1-2): DGGITQSPKYLFRKEGQNVTLSCEQNLNHDAMYWYRQDPGQGLRLIYYSQIVNDFQKGDIAEGYSVSREKKESFPLTVTSAQKNPTAFYLCASSIGADNNYGYTFGSGTRLTVV.

This rearrangement joins TRBV9 to TRBJ1-5; D uncertain. This CDR3 contains 12 residues. Germline CDR1 is SGDLS and CDR2 is YYNGEE. The V end lost 3 bases, the J end lost 9 bases, and 10 bases lay between the germline ends. CDR3 DNA: TGTGCCAGCAGCGGACCCAGTGGGCCCCAGCATTTT. Protein: CASSGPSGPQHF.

This clone was seen only once. Here the CDR3 reads CASRQVSGANVLTF. In DNA form, the CDR3 reads TGCGCCAGTCGGCAGGTCTCTGGGGCCAACGTCCTGACTTTC. The gene calls are TRBV5-1 and TRBJ2-6; the D is unclear. The CDR3 covers 14 residues. Looked up from germline, CDR1 is SGHRS and CDR2 is YFSETQ. V was cut by 8 bases and J by 0 bases, with 9 bases left in between.

The chain is built from TRBV18 and TRBJ2-3; no clear D. The CDR3 has 17 amino acids. The germline V and J ends were trimmed by 2 bases and 2 bases, with 17 bases remaining between them. CDR1 and CDR2 from the germline V gene are KGHSH and LQKENI. The CDR3 loop is CASSPGVPRSYTDTQYF. The CDR3 DNA sequence: TGTGCCAGCTCACCAGGGGTGCCAAGAAGTTACACAGATACGCAGTATTTT.

This clone was picked up one time. V usage is TRBV3-1 (or the pseudogene TRBV3-2) and J usage is TRBJ1-1; TRBD1 agrees at 7 bases. J was trimmed by 1 base and V by 4 bases; bases with no gene match: 6. Germline assignment: CDR1 LGHDT and CDR2 YNNKEL (reference sequence). The CDR3 contains 15 residues. CDR3 residues: CASSPRQGPNTEAFF. CDR3 sequence (DNA): TGTGCCAGCAGCCCTCGACAGGGACCGAACACTGAAGCTTTCTTT.

CDR3 sequence reads: CASSPPYGPNTEAFF. DNA for the CDR3: TGTGCCAGCTCACCACCCTACGGCCCGAACACTGAAGCTTTCTTT. The chain carries TRBV18 and TRBJ1-1; D not certain. The CDR3 spans 15 residues. Germline V gene lookup returns CDR1 KGHSH and CDR2 LQKENI. V was clipped by 0 bases and J by 1 base, with 9 bases between them.

V and J are TRBV9 and TRBJ2-1, with 9 bases matching TRBD2. CDR3 length equals 15 residues. Germline trimming cut 2 bases from V and 4 bases from J; bases unmatched to any gene: 4. Germline CDR1 SGDLS, CDR2 YYNGEE. The CDR3 spells CASSVSGGEYNEQFF. CDR3 bases: TGTGCCAGCAGCGTTAGCGGGGGAGAGTACAATGAGCAGTTCTTC.

The chain is built from TRBV5-1 and TRBJ1-3; no clear D gene. The germline V gene has CDR1 SGHRS and CDR2 YFSETQ. Trimming took off 3 bases at V and 0 bases at J, with 13 bases between the two ends. The CDR3 sequence is 16 residues long. The CDR3, as DNA: TGCGCCAGCAGCTACTCGGTCAGAATCTCTGGAAACACCATATATTTT. This codes for CASSYSVRISGNTIYF.

The V gene is TRBV12-3 or TRBV12-4, the J gene TRBJ2-2, with 8 nucleotides matching TRBD1. With 8 bases clipped from V and 5 bases from J, the junction kept 4 bases outside the gene matches. This CDR3 is built from 13 residues. CDR3 in amino acids: CASEYRGTGELFF. The CDR3 DNA sequence: TGTGCCAGCGAATACAGGGGGACCGGGGAGCTGTTTTTT.

This sequence joins TRBV2 and TRBJ2-3; 8 nucleotides match TRBD2. The CDR3 sequence is 14 residues long. V shed 6 bases, J shed 4 bases, and the junction held 6 bases outside the gene matches. Germline-derived CDR1 and CDR2 are SNHLY and FYNNEI. The CDR3 DNA reads TGTGCCAGCAGCCGAGCGGGAGCTTCAGATACGCAGTATTTT. Its protein is CASSRAGASDTQYF. The variable domain in full, completed from reference TRBV2 and TRBJ2-3, reads EPEVTQTPSHQVTQMGQEVILRCVPISNHLYFYWYRQILGQKVEFLVSFYNNEISEKSEIFDDQFSVERPDGSNFTLKIRSTKLEDSAMYFCASSRAGASDTQYFGPGTRLTVL.

The V and J genes are TRBV19 and TRBJ1-5; 7 bases fit TRBD1. After removal of 8 bases from V and 6 bases from J, the junction contained 7 bases not matched to a gene. This CDR3 has 13 residues. Looked up from germline, CDR1 is LNHDA and CDR2 is SQIVND (reference sequence). The CDR3 region is CASGSQGFQPQHF. The CDR3 nucleotides are TGTGCCAGTGGTTCACAGGGGTTTCAGCCCCAGCATTTT.

The chain combines TRBV27 with TRBJ2-1; D possibly corresponds to TRBD1 (6 bases). The CDR3 sequence is 12 residues long. Germline CDR1 MNHEY, CDR2 SMNVEV (reference sequence). Trimming removed 10 bases at V and 8 bases at J, with 15 bases between. The CDR3 bases are TGTGCCACATTAGGGGGAATGGATGAGCAGTTCTTC. Amino acids: CATLGGMDEQFF.

The chain joins TRBV11-3 to TRBJ2-7; D ambiguous. The CDR3 extends over 13 amino acids. V lost 0 bases and J lost 6, with 9 bases in between. The V gene's germline CDR1 is SGHNT and CDR2 YENEEA. CDR3 DNA sequence: TGTGCCAGCAGCTTAGATATACTTTCCGAGCAGTACGTC. It yields the protein CASSLDILSEQYV.

This rearrangement joins TRBV6-6 to TRBJ2-7, with 8 nucleotides matching TRBD2. The CDR3 extends over 13 amino acids. J was trimmed by 2 bases and V by 7 bases; bases with no gene match: 4. CDR1 is MNHNY and CDR2 is SVGAGI in the germline V gene (reference sequence). The CDR3 is CASNHGGAYEQYF. The CDR3, as DNA: TGTGCCAGCAACCACGGGGGGGCCTACGAGCAGTACTTC.

This chain links TRBV18 with TRBJ1-6; 7 nucleotides match TRBD1. Germline V gene lookup returns CDR1 KGHSH and CDR2 LQKENI. The CDR3 is made up of 15 amino acids. V was pared by 3 bases and J by 5 bases, with 4 bases of the junction left unmatched. The CDR3 region has the DNA TGTGCCAGCTCACCGCAGGGGGGCCATAATTCACCCCTCCACTTT. The encoded protein is CASSPQGGHNSPLHF.

The chain carries TRBV5-1 and TRBJ2-7; perhaps TRBD1 as D (5 bases). V was pared by 0 bases and J by 5 bases, with 12 bases between. This CDR3 is 14 amino acids long. Germline CDR1 reads SGHRS; CDR2 reads YFSETQ. Here the CDR3 reads CASSLGEGADEQYV. The CDR3, as DNA: TGCGCCAGCAGCTTGGGGGAAGGGGCCGACGAGCAGTACGTC.

This clone has only one observation. This chain connects TRBV19 to TRBJ1-5; tentatively, D is TRBD1 (6 bases). Trimming removed 5 bases from V and 1 base from J, with 12 bases in between. CDR1 LNHDA and CDR2 SQIVND come from the germline V gene (reference sequence). The CDR3 has 15 residues. Written as DNA, the CDR3 is TGTGCCAGTAGTCAGCAGGGGTCAAGCAATCAGCCCCAGCATTTT. Protein: CASSQQGSSNQPQHF. Filled out from reference TRBV19 and TRBJ1-5, the complete variable domain reads DGGITQSPKYLFRKEGQNVTLSCEQNLNHDAMYWYRQDPGQGLRLIYYSQIVNDFQKGDIAEGYSVSREKKESFPLTVTSAQKNPTAFYLCASSQQGSSNQPQHFGDGTRLSIL.

The chain couples TRBV10-2 to TRBJ2-7, with no clear D. The germline CDR1 and CDR2 sequences are WSHSY and SAAADI. V was trimmed by 10 bases and J by 0 bases, leaving 7 bases between them. CDR3 length: 11 residues. DNA of the CDR3: TGCGCCACCCGGTTCTCCTACGAGCAGTACTTC. Encoded protein: CATRFSYEQYF.

The CDR3: CATSRDRTGGGNEQFF. For the CDR3, the DNA is TGTGCCACCAGCAGAGATCGGACAGGGGGTGGTAATGAGCAGTTCTTC. This chain uses TRBV15 with TRBJ2-1; 10 nucleotides agree with TRBD1. V lost 0 bases, J lost 7 bases, and 6 bases stayed unmatched. Looked up from germline, CDR1 is LNHNV and CDR2 is YYDKDF (reference sequence). This CDR3 spans 16 amino acids.

The J gene is TRBJ1-2, the V gene TRBV5-4, with a tentative D call TRBD1 (5 bases). Trimming removed 1 base from V and 7 bases from J, with 14 bases in between. Germline values: CDR1 SGHNT, CDR2 YYREEE (reference sequence). There are 14 residues in the CDR3. CDR3 sequence reads: CASSLWGVLGGYTF. DNA of the CDR3: TGTGCCAGCAGCTTGTGGGGGGTATTGGGTGGCTACACCTTC.

The V and J genes are TRBV3-1 (or the pseudogene TRBV3-2) and TRBJ1-5; TRBD1 agrees at 7 bases. The CDR3 has 17 amino acids. CDR1 LGHDT and CDR2 YNNKEL come from the germline V gene (reference sequence). V trimming: 2 bases; J trimming: 1 base; junction bases outside the gene matches: 8. The CDR3: CASSQSGGGRSNQPQHF. The CDR3 nucleotides are TGTGCCAGCAGCCAAAGTGGAGGGGGCAGGAGCAATCAGCCCCAGCATTTT.

J is TRBJ1-3 and V is TRBV18; D not certain. Trimming pared 6 bases from V and 5 bases from J, leaving 17 bases between. Germline assignment: CDR1 KGHSH and CDR2 LQKENI. This CDR3 has 15 residues. CDR3: CASSPTATTRNTIYF. The CDR3 nucleotides read TGTGCCAGCTCCCCCACAGCGACTACACGAAACACCATATATTTT.

The chain has TRBV5-8 and TRBJ1-1, with 7 nucleotides matching TRBD1. V lost 4 bases and J lost 0; bases outside the gene matches: 6. CDR1 and CDR2 from the germline V gene are SGHTS and YDEGEE. This CDR3 has 15 residues. The CDR3 region has the DNA TGTGCCAGCAGCCCTGCCCAGGGGGTGAACACTGAAGCTTTCTTT. It encodes CASSPAQGVNTEAFF.

The V gene is TRBV25-1, the J gene TRBJ1-3, with D perhaps matching TRBD1 (6 bases). The germline gives CDR1 MGHDK, CDR2 SYGVNS. The CDR3 extends over 15 amino acids. Trimming removed 2 bases at V and 4 bases at J, with 12 bases between. The CDR3 bases are TGTGCCAGCAGTGAAACCACAGGGATCGGAAACACCATATATTTT. Protein product: CASSETTGIGNTIYF.

Points on this clone: Other nucleotide sequences from this sample produce the same CDR3. The genes are TRBV18 and TRBJ1-2, with a weak D call TRBD1 (5 bases). The length of the CDR3 is 14 residues. Germline V gene sequence: CDR1 KGHSH, CDR2 LQKENI. The germline V and J ends were trimmed by 2 bases and 0 bases, with 7 bases remaining between them. The CDR3 sequence: CASSPGTANYGYTF. CDR3 DNA: TGTGCCAGCTCACCAGGGACGGCTAACTATGGCTACACCTTC.

This clone was observed a single time. This sequence joins TRBV4-3 and TRBJ1-2; D remains ambiguous. CDR3 length equals 15 residues. Germline CDR1 reads LGHNA; CDR2 reads YSLEER. V lost 2 bases and J lost 0, with 10 bases in between. CDR3 nucleotide sequence: TGCGCCAGCAGCCAAAAGACGGCCGCTAACTATGGCTACACCTTC. This gives the protein CASSQKTAANYGYTF.

The V call is TRBV18, the J call TRBJ1-2, with TRBD1 matching 9 bases. CDR1 and CDR2 from the germline V gene are KGHSH and LQKENI. The ends lost 4 bases at V and 4 bases at J; junction bases unmatched: 7. The CDR3 is 15 amino acids. This CDR3 reads CASSLGQGPVYGYTF. CDR3 bases: TGTGCCAGCTCACTAGGACAGGGGCCGGTCTATGGCTACACCTTC.